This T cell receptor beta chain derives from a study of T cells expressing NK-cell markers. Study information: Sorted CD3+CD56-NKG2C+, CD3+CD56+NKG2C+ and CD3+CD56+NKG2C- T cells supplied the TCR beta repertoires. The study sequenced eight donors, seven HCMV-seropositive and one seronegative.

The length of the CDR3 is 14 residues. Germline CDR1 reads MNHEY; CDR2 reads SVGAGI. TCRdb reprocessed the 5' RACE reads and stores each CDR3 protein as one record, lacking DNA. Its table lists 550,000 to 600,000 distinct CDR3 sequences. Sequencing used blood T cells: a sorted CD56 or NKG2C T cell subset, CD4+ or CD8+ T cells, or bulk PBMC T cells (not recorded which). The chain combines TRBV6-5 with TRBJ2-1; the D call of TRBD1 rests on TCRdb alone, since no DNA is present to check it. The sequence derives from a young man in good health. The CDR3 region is CASSRPAGFNEQFF.